This TCR beta chain was sequenced in a study of blood T cell repertoires in COVID-19. CDR3 length: 11 residues. Looked up from germline, CDR1 is MNHEY and CDR2 is SMNVEV (reference sequence). V was trimmed by 3 bases and J by 7 bases, leaving 5 bases between them. Assay: immunoSEQ multiplex PCR; the TCRdb copy retains only in-frame clones and omits some. This sample has about 370,000 clones, with 85% to 90% found just once. Recovery meant two consecutive negative NP/OP PCR tests, professional clearance, or resolved symptoms. J is TRBJ2-3 and V is TRBV27; no clear D gene. This sequence originates from a man younger than 35 who had recovered from COVID-19. Sequenced input: PBMCs or T cells enriched from blood (not recorded which). The CDR3 DNA follows: TGTGCCAGCAGTTTGGGCAATACGCAGTATTTT. It codes for CASSLGNTQYF.